Listed below are T cell receptor beta chains from one sample, sequenced in a study of early T cells in non-severe SARS-CoV-2 infection. MiXCR, applied by TCRdb to the 5' RACE reads, yields one record per CDR3 protein. This table holds 59,000 or so distinct CDR3 sequences, 10% to 15% found once. The starting material was whole blood, obtained at baseline. The receptors stem from an adult who was a healthcare worker with PCR-confirmed SARS-CoV-2 infection or an uninfected control (not recorded which). Both conserved end residues are part of each CDR3. Fields, in order: D gene, V gene, clone size, J gene, CDR3 DNA, CDR3 protein. D genes are given only for firm matches. Size tells how often a clone was seen (once, few, many) or the class of an expanded clone, and some rows leave it out.

>-|TRBV28|few|TRBJ1-6
TGTGCCAGCAGGCTCAGGGTTGCGGAGAATTCACCCCTCCACTTT
CASRLRVAENSPLHF
>TRBD1|TRBV6-2/TRBV6-3|-|TRBJ1-6
TGTGCCAGCACCAGGACAGGGGCGTATAATTCACCCCTCCACTTT
CASTRTGAYNSPLHF
>-|TRBV12-3/TRBV12-4|-|TRBJ1-5
TGTGCCAGCAGCCCGCGGGAGAGTTTTCAGCCCCAGCATTTT
CASSPRESFQPQHF
>TRBD2|TRBV20-1|few|TRBJ2-2
TGCAGTGCTAGAGATCGACTAGCTGGCACCGGGGAGCTGTTTTTT
CSARDRLAGTGELFF
>-|TRBV29-1|many|TRBJ2-3
TGCAGCGTCGGGGACACCCGTACTACGCAGTATTTT
CSVGDTRTTQYF
>-|TRBV19|few|TRBJ2-2
TGTGCCAGTAGTATAAAGGGGAACACCGGGGAGCTGTTTTTT
CASSIKGNTGELFF
>-|TRBV11-2|few|TRBJ2-1
TGTGCCAGCAGCTTACCTGCGGGGCCTGGCTACAATGAGCAGTTCTTC
CASSLPAGPGYNEQFF
>TRBD2|TRBV11-2|-|TRBJ2-3
TGTGCCAGCATCCCCCTCGCCGGGGGGGCAGGTGATACGCAGTATTTT
CASIPLAGGAGDTQYF
>TRBD2|TRBV20-1|-|TRBJ2-5
TGCAGTGCTAGACCACCGGGACTAGCGGGGCCCCAAGAGACCCAGTACTTC
CSARPPGLAGPQETQYF
>-|TRBV12-3/TRBV12-4|few|TRBJ2-3
TGTGCCAGCAAGCTAAGCACAGATACGCAGTATTTT
CASKLSTDTQYF
>TRBD2|TRBV4-1|-|TRBJ2-1
TGCGCCAGCAGCCCGAGGACTAGCGGGTCGTACAATGAGCAGTTCTTC
CASSPRTSGSYNEQFF
>-|TRBV11-2|few|TRBJ2-1
TGTGCCAGCAGCTTAGATGGAGGGACAACCTACAATGAGCAGTTCTTC
CASSLDGGTTYNEQFF
>-|TRBV6-5|-|TRBJ2-1
TGTGCCAGCAGCCCCTTTTTAGGGTATGGGCGCGATGAGCAGTTCTTC
CASSPFLGYGRDEQFF
>-|TRBV10-2|many|TRBJ2-3
TGCGCCAGCAGGGGGTCACCGGATACGCAGTATTTT
CASRGSPDTQYF
>-|TRBV7-8|many|TRBJ2-5
TGTGCCAGCAGCTTAGGACCGGAGGGGACCCAGTACTTC
CASSLGPEGTQYF
>-|TRBV5-1|-|TRBJ2-1
TGCGCCAGCAGCTTGGGGGGCTCCTACAATGAGCAGTTCTTC
CASSLGGSYNEQFF
>-|TRBV21-1|-|TRBJ2-3
TGTGCCAGCAGCAAACGTCTAGCGGGGGCAGATACGCAGTATTTT
CASSKRLAGADTQYF
>-|TRBV6-6|many|TRBJ1-1
TGTGCCAGCAGTCCTCTCGGGACCGTGGCAACTGAAGCTTTCTTT
CASSPLGTVATEAFF
>TRBD1|TRBV5-1|few|TRBJ2-3
TGCGCCAGCAGCTTGGAGGGGGCAGTGGGCTACACAGATACGCAGTATTTT
CASSLEGAVGYTDTQYF
>-|TRBV20-1|many|TRBJ2-1
TGCAGTGCTAAGGTGGGGCCAGATTACAATGAGCAGTTCTTC
CSAKVGPDYNEQFF
>TRBD2|TRBV7-6|-|TRBJ2-3
TGTGCCAGCGGTCGGGCGGGAGGACCCACAGATACGCAGTATTTT
CASGRAGGPTDTQYF
>TRBD1|TRBV6-6|-|TRBJ1-1
TGTGCCAGCACCTGGGACAGAGTCAACACTGAAGCTTTCTTT
CASTWDRVNTEAFF
>TRBD2|TRBV12-3/TRBV12-4|many|TRBJ2-5
TGTGCCAGCACCTCAGGGACTAGCGGGAGGGGGACCCAGTACTTC
CASTSGTSGRGTQYF
>TRBD2|TRBV6-2/TRBV6-3|-|TRBJ2-1
TGTGCCAGCAGTGACCCCTTAGCGGGACCCTACAATGAGCAGTTCTTC
CASSDPLAGPYNEQFF
>TRBD1|TRBV7-2|-|TRBJ2-2
TGTGCCAGCAGCTTAGGAGGGGGCGGCACCGGGGAGCTGTTTTTT
CASSLGGGGTGELFF
>TRBD2|TRBV3-1|-|TRBJ2-5
TGTGCCAGCAGCCCTCAAGGCGGGGGAAATCTGGGTGCGGAGACCCAGTACTTC
CASSPQGGGNLGAETQYF
>TRBD2|TRBV7-8|-|TRBJ2-1
TGTGCCAGCATAATAGCGGGGGTCTCCTACAATGAGCAGTTCTTC
CASIIAGVSYNEQFF
>-|TRBV7-9|medium-sized|TRBJ1-1
TGTGCCAGCAGCCCCTCGGCAGGGACGAACACTGAAGCTTTCTTT
CASSPSAGTNTEAFF
>-|TRBV10-3|once|TRBJ1-5
TGTGCCATCAGCAATCACAGGGAGGATCAGCCCCAGCATTTT
CAISNHREDQPQHF
>-|TRBV15|many|TRBJ1-1
TGTGCCACCAGCACGCAAGGGGGGAATCGCGCTTTCTTT
CATSTQGGNRAFF
>-|TRBV2|-|TRBJ2-3
TGTGCCAGCAGTGAGAGAGGCCTGGATTTT
CASSERGLDF
>-|TRBV28|-|TRBJ2-6
TGTGCCAGCAAAACAGGGAGCTCTGGGGCCAACGTCCTGACTTTC
CASKTGSSGANVLTF
>TRBD2|TRBV20-1|-|TRBJ2-1
TGCAGTGCTAGTTCGACTAGCGGGGGGGTAGCGGAGCAGTTCTTC
CSASSTSGGVAEQFF
>-|TRBV7-9|-|TRBJ2-7
TGTGCCAGCAGCTTAGGATCCGTTACCCTTATGCGCGAGCAGTACTTC
CASSLGSVTLMREQYF
>-|TRBV28|few|TRBJ1-2
TGTGCCAGCAGGAGACCAGAGAACTATGGCTACACCTTC
CASRRPENYGYTF
>-|TRBV20-1|-|TRBJ1-2
TGCAGTGCTCGTACAGGGATTACGGGCTATGGCTACACCTTC
CSARTGITGYGYTF
>-|TRBV20-1|many|TRBJ1-6
TGCAGTGCTAGAGAAGGGCCGCTGGGGACACCCCTCCACTTT
CSAREGPLGTPLHF
>-|TRBV7-2|-|TRBJ2-3
TGTGCCAGCAGCTTAGGGGTTTGGCAGAACACAGATACGCAGTATTTT
CASSLGVWQNTDTQYF
>TRBD2|TRBV28|-|TRBJ2-1
TGTGCCAGCAGTTCCCGCGGTAGCGGGAGTCGAACCTACAATGAGCAGTTCTTC
CASSSRGSGSRTYNEQFF
>-|TRBV12-3/TRBV12-4|-|TRBJ1-2
TGTGCCAGCAGTTATCGAGGCTACACCTTC
CASSYRGYTF
>-|TRBV24-1|-|TRBJ2-1
TGTGCCACAGGACTCCCCGTCGTCAATGAGCAGTTCTTC
CATGLPVVNEQFF
>-|TRBV18|-|TRBJ2-3
TGTGCCAGCTCTACTAGCCTTGGCCCAGATACGCAGTATTTT
CASSTSLGPDTQYF
>-|TRBV4-3|few|TRBJ1-3
TGCGCCAGCAGCCAAGAAGGGACTGCGGGAAACACCATATATTTT
CASSQEGTAGNTIYF
>-|TRBV2|-|TRBJ2-7
TGTGCCAGCAGTGAGGCAGGGCCTCTGAAAGAGCAGTACTTC
CASSEAGPLKEQYF
>-|TRBV7-8|once|TRBJ2-7
TGTGCCAGCAGCTTAGGGAAGGGCTCGTATTACGAGCAGTACTTC
CASSLGKGSYYEQYF
>-|TRBV6-5|many|TRBJ2-7
TGTGCCAGCAGCCGGAGTTTCATGAACGACTACGAGCAGTACTTC
CASSRSFMNDYEQYF
>-|TRBV20-1|-|TRBJ2-3
TGCAGTGCTAGGCCTAGCACAGATACGCAGTATTTT
CSARPSTDTQYF
>-|TRBV19|-|TRBJ2-3
TGTGCCAGTAGTAACCTAAACGGAGCGCAGTATTTT
CASSNLNGAQYF
>-|TRBV4-2|few|TRBJ2-1
TGTGCCAGCAGCCAAGTAGGGCTTGGCAATGAGCAGTTCTTC
CASSQVGLGNEQFF
>-|TRBV7-2|few|TRBJ2-7
TGTGCCAGCAGCCCAGCCGGGAGCTCCTACGAGCAGTACTTC
CASSPAGSSYEQYF
>-|TRBV7-9|few|TRBJ2-5
TGTGCCAGCAGCTTGACAGAGACCCAAGAGACCCAGTACTTC
CASSLTETQETQYF
>-|TRBV7-9|-|TRBJ2-3
TGTGCCAGCAGCTTACAAGTGGATACGCAGTATTTT
CASSLQVDTQYF
>TRBD1|TRBV11-2|-|TRBJ1-3
TGTGCCAGCAGCCCGGGGACAGGGAGGAACACCATATATTTT
CASSPGTGRNTIYF
>TRBD1|TRBV12-3/TRBV12-4|few|TRBJ2-5
TGTGCCAGCAGGACAGGGGGAGAGACCCAGTACTTC
CASRTGGETQYF
>TRBD1|TRBV19|few|TRBJ2-4
TGTGCCAGTAGTCCCGGACAGGGTTTGAACATTCAGTACTTC
CASSPGQGLNIQYF
>-|TRBV5-4|-|TRBJ2-1
TGTGCCAGCAGCTTGTGGGGTCTAAGCTCCTGCAATGAGCAGTTCTTC
CASSLWGLSSCNEQFF
>TRBD2|TRBV7-2|-|TRBJ2-7
TGTGCCAGCAGCTTGCTAGCGGGAGAAGAGCAGTACTTC
CASSLLAGEEQYF
>TRBD1|TRBV12-3/TRBV12-4|-|TRBJ2-3
TGTGCCAGCAGTCGTCCGGGACAGTTCCTAGATACGCAGTATTTT
CASSRPGQFLDTQYF
>TRBD1|TRBV6-6|-|TRBJ2-7
TGTGCCAGCAGTACGGGACAGGGGGTGACCCCCTACGAGCAGTACTTC
CASSTGQGVTPYEQYF
>-|TRBV10-3|-|TRBJ2-2
TGTGCCATCAGGAGAACAGGCACCGGGGAGCTGTTTTTT
CAIRRTGTGELFF